One sample yielded the 23 T cell receptor beta chains listed below, sequenced in a study of blood T cells in healthy people across ages. PCR was performed a second time for about 7 to 11 cycles using a sample-barcoded 5' primer and a J-beta primer mix. Each CDR3 protein gets one entry after TCRdb re-called the 5' RACE reads with MiXCR. The sample lists fewer than 2 million distinct CDR3 sequences; more than 35% were seen once. The sequencing input was blood. The receptors shown here come from a human donor in good health.

The chain joins TRBV25-1 to TRBJ2-7; TRBD2 might be the D (5 bases). There are 15 residues in the CDR3. Between the trimmed V and J ends, which lost 5 bases and 6 bases, there was a span of 20 bases. Germline-derived CDR1 and CDR2 are MGHDK and SYGVNS. The CDR3 DNA is TGTGCCAGCAGTCAACTTCCTTACGGGGTATCCGAGCAGTACTTC. Encoded protein: CASSQLPYGVSEQYF.

This chain joins TRBV12-3 or TRBV12-4 and TRBJ1-2; the D is unclear. The V end lost 3 bases, the J end lost 4 bases, and 9 bases lay between the germline ends. The CDR3 length is 13 residues. The CDR3 DNA sequence: TGTGCCAGCAGTTTGTTGTGGGGCTATGGCTACACCTTC. Protein: CASSLLWGYGYTF.

This rearrangement joins TRBV6-5 to TRBJ2-7; a weak D match, TRBD1 (6 bases). The CDR3 loop spans 16 amino acids. The ends were cut back, 6 bases at V and 2 bases at J, with 20 bases in the middle. Germline CDR1 and CDR2: MNHEY and SVGAGI. The CDR3 bases are TGTGCCAGCAGCCTCGGCCCCGGGACACCACCCTACGAGCAGTACTTC. It translates to CASSLGPGTPPYEQYF.

This clonotype was seen a handful of times. The chain is built from TRBV30 and TRBJ2-1, with TRBD1 as a possible D gene (7 bases). Trimming cost V 8 bases and J 4 bases, with 18 bases left between them. Germline V lookup: CDR1 GTSNPN, CDR2 SVGIG (reference sequence). The CDR3 contains 14 residues. The CDR3 DNA follows: TGTGCCGGGAATACAGGGGCGGGGTACAATGAGCAGTTCTTC. This translates into CAGNTGAGYNEQFF.

This clonotype was recorded a few times. V gene TRBV20-1 combines with J gene TRBJ1-2, with D perhaps TRBD1 (5 bases). Deletions cut 1 base from V and 7 bases from J, with 16 bases between. Germline V gives CDR1 DFQATT, CDR2 SNEGSKA (reference sequence). This CDR3 is built from 14 residues. CDR3 region: CSARGGEGSSGYTF. Written as DNA, the CDR3 is TGCAGTGCTAGAGGAGGGGAGGGGTCGTCTGGCTACACCTTC.

At least ten counts were recorded for this clonotype. CDR3 sequence: CASSFARRSSYEQYF. CDR3 coding DNA: TGTGCCAGCAGTTTCGCCAGGCGTTCCTCCTACGAGCAGTACTTC. The chain employs TRBV6-2 or TRBV6-3 and TRBJ2-7; D uncertain. The CDR3 covers 15 residues. The germline V gene has CDR1 MNHEY and CDR2 SVGEGT. V was cut by 4 bases and J by 0 bases, with 13 bases left in between.

This clonotype was detected ten times or more. The rearrangement joins TRBV5-1 to TRBJ2-7, with D possibly matching TRBD2 (6 bases). The length of the CDR3 is 15 residues. Germline CDR1 reads SGHRS; CDR2 reads YFSETQ. V lost 4 bases and J 0 bases, leaving 14 bases between the germline ends. In DNA form, the CDR3 reads TGCGCCAGCAGCCTGGAGGTCGGGGGCTCCTACGAGCAGTACTTC. This gives the protein CASSLEVGGSYEQYF.

V usage is TRBV7-9 and J usage is TRBJ1-3, with no clear D. The CDR3 covers 15 residues. The germline CDR1 and CDR2 sequences are SEHNR and FQNEAQ (reference sequence). The ends were cut back, 5 bases at V and 0 bases at J, with 11 bases in the middle. The CDR3, as DNA: TGTGCCAGCAGCCCAGACGGCCCCTCTGGAAACACCATATATTTT. Translated, it gives CASSPDGPSGNTIYF.

The rearrangement uses TRBV6-5 and TRBJ1-1, with D perhaps matching TRBD1 (5 bases). CDR3 size: 13 residues. Germline lookup yields CDR1 MNHEY and CDR2 SVGAGI. V was pared by 0 bases and J by 10 bases, with 12 bases between. This CDR3 reads CASSYSKGVGAFF. The CDR3 bases are TGTGCCAGCAGTTACTCGAAAGGGGTGGGAGCTTTCTTT.

The chain combines TRBV20-1 with TRBJ2-1, with D possibly being TRBD1 (6 bases). Trimming left V 5 bases short and J 7 bases short, with 15 bases between. Germline-derived CDR1 and CDR2 are DFQATT and SNEGSKA (reference sequence). CDR3 length equals 13 residues. The CDR3 bases are TGCAGTGCTGGGGACATCTCCCCAAATGAGCAGTTCTTC. It codes for CSAGDISPNEQFF.

This clonotype was recorded once. V gene TRBV19 combines with J gene TRBJ2-3, with TRBD1 matching over 7 bases. The CDR3 loop spans 17 amino acids. V was pared by 5 bases and J by 2 bases, with 13 bases of the junction left unmatched. Germline-derived CDR1 and CDR2 are LNHDA and SQIVND (reference sequence). The CDR3 region has the DNA TGTGCCAGTAGTGCTCGCGGCCGGACAGGACACACAGATACGCAGTATTTT. Protein product: CASSARGRTGHTDTQYF.

The rearrangement joins TRBV7-8 to TRBJ2-1; perhaps D is TRBD1 or TRBD2 (5 bases each). Trimming stripped 0 bases from V and 13 bases from J, with 10 bases between. CDR3 length equals 12 residues. The germline CDR1 and CDR2 sequences are SGHVS and FQNEAQ. The CDR3 DNA sequence: TGTGCCAGCAGCTTAGCGCTGGGGGTACAGTTCTTC. Translation: CASSLALGVQFF.

This clonotype appeared a few times. The chain links TRBV18 to TRBJ2-7; D is unclear. The germline gives CDR1 KGHSH, CDR2 LQKENI. V was pared by 5 bases and J by 5 bases, with 16 bases between. The CDR3 is 14 residues long. The CDR3 reads CASSESHPDHEQYF. The CDR3 nucleotides read TGTGCCAGCTCAGAGTCCCACCCGGACCACGAGCAGTACTTC. Variable domain in full (rest from reference TRBV18 and TRBJ2-7): NAGVMQNPRHLVRRRGQEARLRCSPMKGHSHVYWYRQLPEEGLKFMVYLQKENIIDESGMPKERFSAEFPKEGPSILRIQQVVRGDSAAYFCASSESHPDHEQYFGPGTRLTVT.

The V and J genes are TRBV20-1 and TRBJ2-1; unclear D gene. Trimming took off 5 bases at V and 0 bases at J, with 5 bases between the two ends. CDR1 and CDR2 from the germline V gene are DFQATT and SNEGSKA (reference sequence). The CDR3 spans 12 residues. This CDR3 is CSAVVSYNEQFF. The CDR3 nucleotides read TGCAGTGCTGTCGTCTCCTACAATGAGCAGTTCTTC.

This clonotype occurred many times. The chain combines TRBV29-1 with TRBJ2-7; the D gene is possibly TRBD1 (6 bases). CDR3 length equals 11 residues. Germline values: CDR1 SQVTM, CDR2 ANQGSEA. Trimming removed 8 bases from V and 3 bases from J, with 11 bases in between. This CDR3 reads CSFKDSYEQYF. CDR3 nucleotide sequence: TGCAGCTTTAAGGACAGCTACGAGCAGTACTTC.

This clonotype was counted only a few times. The chain recombines TRBV20-1 with TRBJ1-2; D ambiguous. The CDR3 has 13 residues. Deletions cut 0 bases from V and 6 bases from J, with 11 bases between. Germline V gene sequence: CDR1 DFQATT, CDR2 SNEGSKA (reference sequence). The CDR3 is CSARDLRGNGYTF. As DNA, the CDR3 is TGCAGTGCTAGAGATTTGAGAGGGAATGGCTACACCTTC.

The chain has TRBV4-2 and TRBJ1-5; D not resolved. Deletions cut 3 bases from V and 3 bases from J, with 9 bases between. Per germline, CDR1 LGHNA and CDR2 YNFKEQ. This CDR3 contains 14 residues. Here the CDR3 DNA reads TGTGCCAGCAGCCAGAATGTAGCCAATCAGCCCCAGCATTTT. Its protein is CASSQNVANQPQHF.

This chain links TRBV28 with TRBJ1-2, with a weak D call TRBD1 (5 bases). The germline CDR1 and CDR2 sequences are MDHEN and SYDVKM. This CDR3 contains 13 residues. Trimming took 7 bases from V and 8 from J, leaving 17 bases between them. The CDR3 coding sequence is TGTGCCAGCAAGGAAGGGCCCGAGGGGGGCTACACCTTC. Amino acid sequence: CASKEGPEGGYTF.

The rearrangement joins TRBV6-5 to TRBJ2-7; 14 nucleotides match TRBD2. The germline V gene has CDR1 MNHEY and CDR2 SVGAGI. Trimming took 0 bases from V and 2 from J; bases not matched to a gene: 6. This CDR3 region has 18 residues. The CDR3 protein is CASSYSKGLAGEPYEQYF. The CDR3 coding sequence is TGTGCCAGCAGTTACTCGAAGGGACTAGCGGGGGAACCCTACGAGCAGTACTTC.

This clonotype was detected many times. The DNA for the CDR3 is TGTGCCAGCAGCTTAGTGAGTGGGACAGTCTCCTACGAGCAGTACTTC. Protein product: CASSLVSGTVSYEQYF. The chain couples TRBV7-2 to TRBJ2-7; TRBD1 agrees at 7 bases. CDR3 length equals 16 residues. Germline V CDR1 and CDR2: SGHTA, FQGNSA. V shed 1 base, J shed 0 bases, and the junction held 6 bases outside the gene matches.

The V gene is TRBV7-8, the J gene TRBJ2-5; no firm D call. The end of the DNA fits TRBJ2-7 better, so the J call may be wrong. There are 15 residues in the CDR3. Germline assignment: CDR1 SGHVS and CDR2 FQNEAQ. CDR3 nucleotides: TGTGCCAGCAGCGCCAGTCCCGGAACTGGGAACGAGCAGTACTTC. Protein product: CASSASPGTGNEQYF.

This clonotype appeared a few times. The chain links TRBV5-1 to TRBJ2-4; D is possibly TRBD1 (6 bases). The better agreement between TRBJ2-7 and the DNA end casts doubt on the J call. Germline CDR1 and CDR2: SGHRS and YFSETQ. The CDR3 consists of 15 residues. The CDR3 DNA is TGCGCCAGCAGCTTGGGGACAGAAAATTCCTACGAGCAGTACTTC. As protein: CASSLGTENSYEQYF.

This clonotype came up many times. This chain links TRBV2 with TRBJ2-4, with D perhaps matching TRBD1 (7 bases). Germline-derived CDR1 and CDR2 are SNHLY and FYNNEI. V was pared by 2 bases and J by 0 bases, with 11 bases between. The CDR3 loop spans 16 amino acids. The CDR3 DNA follows: TGTGCCAGCAGTGAACCAGGGGGGACAGCCAAAAACATTCAGTACTTC. Protein sequence: CASSEPGGTAKNIQYF.